This T cell receptor (beta chain) was identified during a study of T-cell memory formation after mild COVID-19. Each CDR3 protein gets one entry after TCRdb re-called the 5' RACE reads with MiXCR. This sample has around 340,000 distinct CDR3 sequences; approximately 15% occur once, and the top ten carry 20% to 25%. In this sample, this clonotype turned up a few times. The antigen remains undetermined. This CDR3 contains 15 residues. The V gene end was trimmed by 6 bases and the J gene end by 2 bases; junction bases not matched to a gene: 7. Study-wide findings and caveats: Within pre-infection memory, some responding clones were found, suggesting cross-reactive memory joined.

The genes are TRBV12-3 or TRBV12-4 and TRBJ2-5, with 9 bases lining up with TRBD2. The origin of this receptor is a young man who had mild COVID-19 (a few samples of this study predate the infection). Cell type and time point are not known. Sequenced: PBMCs or a T cell subset sorted from them (not recorded which). This CDR3 is CASRVSGGNQETQYF. For the CDR3, the DNA is TGTGCCAGCAGAGTTAGCGGGGGAAATCAAGAGACCCAGTACTTC.